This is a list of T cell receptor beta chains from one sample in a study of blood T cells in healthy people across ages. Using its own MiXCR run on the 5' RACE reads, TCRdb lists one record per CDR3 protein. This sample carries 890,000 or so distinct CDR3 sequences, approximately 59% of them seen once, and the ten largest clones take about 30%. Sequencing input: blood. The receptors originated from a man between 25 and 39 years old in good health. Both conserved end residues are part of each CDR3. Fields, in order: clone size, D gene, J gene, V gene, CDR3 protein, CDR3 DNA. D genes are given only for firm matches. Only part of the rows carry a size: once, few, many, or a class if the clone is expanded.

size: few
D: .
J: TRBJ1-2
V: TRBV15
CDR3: CATSRDKGFYGYTF
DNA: TGTGCCACCAGCAGAGATAAGGGGTTCTATGGCTACACCTTC

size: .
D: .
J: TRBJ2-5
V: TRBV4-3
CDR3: CASSQDFAGQETQYF
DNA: TGCGCCAGCAGCCAAGATTTTGCAGGCCAAGAGACCCAGTACTTC

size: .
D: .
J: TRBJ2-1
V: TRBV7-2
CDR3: CASSPGRSNEQFF
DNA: TGTGCCAGCAGCCCCGGACGAAGCAATGAGCAGTTCTTC

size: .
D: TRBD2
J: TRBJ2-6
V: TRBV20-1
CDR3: CSASSGGSSGANVLTF
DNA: TGCAGTGCCTCTAGCGGGGGGTCTTCTGGGGCCAACGTCCTGACTTTC

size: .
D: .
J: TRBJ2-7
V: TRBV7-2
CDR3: CASSLDTIMRYEQYF
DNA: TGTGCCAGCAGCTTAGACACTATAATGCGCTACGAGCAGTACTTC

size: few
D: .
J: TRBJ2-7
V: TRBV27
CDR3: CASSAPGPFYEQYF
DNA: TGTGCCAGCAGCGCCCCCGGACCCTTCTACGAGCAGTACTTC

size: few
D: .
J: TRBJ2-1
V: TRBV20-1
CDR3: CSAREGGPYNEQFF
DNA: TGCAGTGCTAGGGAGGGGGGGCCGTACAATGAGCAGTTCTTC

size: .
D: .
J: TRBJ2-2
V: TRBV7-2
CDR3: CASSLLSGELFF
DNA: TGTGCCAGCAGCCTCTTGTCCGGGGAGCTGTTTTTT

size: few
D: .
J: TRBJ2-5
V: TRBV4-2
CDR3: CASSQGRGAETQYF
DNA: TGTGCCAGCAGCCAAGGAAGGGGGGCAGAGACCCAGTACTTC

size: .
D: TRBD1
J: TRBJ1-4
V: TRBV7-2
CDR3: CASSLAGTGVEKLFF
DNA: TGTGCCAGCAGCTTAGCAGGGACAGGGGTTGAAAAACTGTTTTTT

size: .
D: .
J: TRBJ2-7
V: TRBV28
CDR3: CASSFSTGPSYEQYF
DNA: TGTGCCAGCAGTTTCTCTACAGGGCCCTCCTACGAGCAGTACTTC

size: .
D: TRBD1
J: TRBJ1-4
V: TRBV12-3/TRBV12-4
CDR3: CASSAGQDEKLFF
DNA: TGTGCCAGCAGTGCCGGACAGGATGAAAAACTGTTTTTT

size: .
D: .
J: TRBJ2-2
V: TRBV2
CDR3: CASSARGPNTGELFF
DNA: TGTGCCAGCAGTGCGAGGGGACCGAACACCGGGGAGCTGTTTTTT

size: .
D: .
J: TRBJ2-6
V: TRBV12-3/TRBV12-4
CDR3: CASSFRQSGANVLTF
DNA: TGTGCCAGCAGTTTTCGACAGTCTGGGGCCAACGTCCTGACTTTC

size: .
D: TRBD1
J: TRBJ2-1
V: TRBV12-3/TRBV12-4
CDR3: CASSLSAGGQGAFEQFF
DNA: TGTGCCAGCAGCCTCTCCGCGGGGGGACAGGGGGCGTTTGAGCAGTTCTTC

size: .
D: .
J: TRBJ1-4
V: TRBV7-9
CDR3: CASSLYTMRGEKLFF
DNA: TGTGCCAGCAGCTTATATACGATGCGAGGTGAAAAACTGTTTTTT

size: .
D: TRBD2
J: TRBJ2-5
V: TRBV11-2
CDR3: CASSKRDREWETQYF
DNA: TGTGCCAGCAGCAAGCGGGACCGGGAGTGGGAGACCCAGTACTTC

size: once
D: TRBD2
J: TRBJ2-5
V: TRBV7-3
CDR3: CASSLPQYGVAGRETQYF
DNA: TGTGCCAGCAGCTTACCCCAATACGGGGTAGCGGGGCGGGAGACCCAGTACTTC

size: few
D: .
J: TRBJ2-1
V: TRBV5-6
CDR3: CASSDYEASSYNEQFF
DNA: TGTGCCAGCAGCGACTATGAAGCTAGCTCCTACAATGAGCAGTTCTTC

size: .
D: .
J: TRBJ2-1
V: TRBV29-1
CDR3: CSVETSNEQFF
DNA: TGCAGCGTTGAAACTAGCAATGAGCAGTTCTTC

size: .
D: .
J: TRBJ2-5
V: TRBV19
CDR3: CASSMWERSYNEQYF
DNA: TGTGCCAGTAGTATGTGGGAAAGATCCTACAATGAGCAGTACTTC

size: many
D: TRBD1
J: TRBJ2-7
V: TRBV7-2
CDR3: CASSLPTGTGSYEQYF
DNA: TGTGCCAGCAGCTTGCCGACCGGGACAGGGTCCTACGAGCAGTACTTC

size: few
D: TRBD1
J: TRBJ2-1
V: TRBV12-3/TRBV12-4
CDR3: CASRGQGRSEQFF
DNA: TGTGCCAGCAGGGGACAGGGGAGGAGTGAGCAGTTCTTC

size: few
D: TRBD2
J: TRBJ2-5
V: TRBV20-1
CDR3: CSARTSGGTQYF
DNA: TGCAGTGCTAGGACTAGCGGGGGAACCCAGTACTTC

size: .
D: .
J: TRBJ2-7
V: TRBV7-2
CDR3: CASSLARLSSYEQYF
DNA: TGTGCCAGCAGCTTAGCACGGTTAAGCTCCTACGAGCAGTACTTC

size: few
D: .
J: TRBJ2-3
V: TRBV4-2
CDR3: CASSTRTPSTDTQYF
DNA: TGTGCCAGCAGCACGCGGACACCTAGCACAGATACGCAGTATTTT

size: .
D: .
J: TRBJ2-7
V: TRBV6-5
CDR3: CASSNDRSYEQYF
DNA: TGTGCCAGCAGTAACGACAGGTCCTACGAGCAGTACTTC

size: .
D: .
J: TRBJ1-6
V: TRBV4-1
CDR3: CASSQDRASYNSPLHF
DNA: TGCGCCAGCAGCCAAGACCGGGCGTCCTATAATTCACCCCTCCACTTT

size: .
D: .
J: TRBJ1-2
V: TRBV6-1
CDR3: CASSDTGASGYTF
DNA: TGTGCCAGCAGTGATACGGGGGCGAGTGGCTACACCTTC

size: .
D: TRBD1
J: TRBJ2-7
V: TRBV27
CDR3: CASSLIGTGGSYEQYF
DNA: TGTGCCAGCAGTTTAATAGGGACAGGGGGTTCCTACGAGCAGTACTTC

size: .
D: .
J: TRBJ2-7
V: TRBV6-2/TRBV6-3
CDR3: CASSPLERSYEQYF
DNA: TGTGCCAGCAGCCCCCTTGAGCGCTCCTACGAGCAGTACTTC

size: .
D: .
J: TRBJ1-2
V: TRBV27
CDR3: CASSQRGFTNYGYTF
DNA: TGTGCCAGCAGCCAGAGAGGGTTTACTAACTATGGCTACACCTTC

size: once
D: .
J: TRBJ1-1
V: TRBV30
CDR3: CAWSPGETEAFF
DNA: TGTGCCTGGAGTCCAGGGGAAACTGAAGCTTTCTTT

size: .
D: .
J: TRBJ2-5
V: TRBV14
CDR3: CASSQASYRPTPETQYF
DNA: TGTGCCAGCAGCCAAGCGTCCTACCGACCGACCCCAGAGACCCAGTACTTC

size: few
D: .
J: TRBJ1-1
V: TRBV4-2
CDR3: CASSQARGNEAFF
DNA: TGTGCCAGCAGCCAAGCCCGGGGTAATGAAGCTTTCTTT

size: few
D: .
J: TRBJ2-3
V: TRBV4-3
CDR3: CASSQDLGTLTDTQYF
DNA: TGCGCCAGCAGCCAAGATCTGGGGACGCTCACAGATACGCAGTATTTT

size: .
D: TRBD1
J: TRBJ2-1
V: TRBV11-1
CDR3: CASNRDRAHEQFF
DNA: TGTGCCAGCAACCGGGACAGGGCCCATGAGCAGTTCTTC

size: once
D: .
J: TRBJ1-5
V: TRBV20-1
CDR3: CSASGPEYSNQPQHF
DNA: TGCAGTGCTAGCGGGCCAGAATATAGCAATCAGCCCCAGCATTTT

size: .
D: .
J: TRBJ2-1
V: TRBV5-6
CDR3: CASSLDWRENEQFF
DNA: TGTGCCAGCAGCTTGGATTGGAGAGAAAATGAGCAGTTCTTC

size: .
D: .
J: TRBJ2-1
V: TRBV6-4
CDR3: CASSDQKSSYNEQFF
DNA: TGTGCCAGCAGTGACCAGAAGAGCTCCTACAATGAGCAGTTCTTC

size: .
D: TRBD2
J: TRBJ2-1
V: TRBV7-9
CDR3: CASSPSGRGGRNEQFF
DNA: TGTGCCAGCAGCCCCTCAGGGCGGGGGGGCCGCAATGAGCAGTTCTTC

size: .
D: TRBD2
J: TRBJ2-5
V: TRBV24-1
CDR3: CATSPGLAMETQYF
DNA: TGTGCCACCTCCCCGGGACTAGCCATGGAGACCCAGTACTTC

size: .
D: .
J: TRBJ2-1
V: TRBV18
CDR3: CASSPPNDAWEQFF
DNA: TGTGCCAGCTCACCACCCAACGACGCTTGGGAGCAGTTCTTC

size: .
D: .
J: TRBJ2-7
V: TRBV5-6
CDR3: CASSLPDRPYYEQYF
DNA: TGTGCCAGCAGCCTCCCGGACAGACCATACTACGAGCAGTACTTC

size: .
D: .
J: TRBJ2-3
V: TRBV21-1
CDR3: CASTGDRRDTQYF
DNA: TGTGCCAGCACAGGAGACAGGAGGGATACGCAGTATTTT

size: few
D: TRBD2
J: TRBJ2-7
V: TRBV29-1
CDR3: CSVPSGGANYEQYF
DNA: TGCAGCGTTCCTAGCGGGGGGGCCAACTACGAGCAGTACTTC

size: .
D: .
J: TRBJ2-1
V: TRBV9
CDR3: CASSVGSAYNEQFF
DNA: TGTGCCAGCAGCGTAGGGTCAGCCTACAATGAGCAGTTCTTC

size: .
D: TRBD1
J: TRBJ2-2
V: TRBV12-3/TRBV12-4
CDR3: CASISQTGVGTGELFF
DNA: TGTGCCAGCATTTCGCAGACAGGGGTAGGCACCGGGGAGCTGTTTTTT

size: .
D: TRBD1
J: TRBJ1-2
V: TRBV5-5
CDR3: CASSLSATGIGRGYTF
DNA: TGTGCCAGCAGCTTGTCGGCGACAGGGATTGGTCGTGGCTACACCTTC

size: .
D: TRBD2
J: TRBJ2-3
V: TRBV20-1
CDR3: CSAIIAGGGETQYF
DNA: TGCAGTGCTATAATAGCGGGGGGCGGTGAGACGCAGTATTTT

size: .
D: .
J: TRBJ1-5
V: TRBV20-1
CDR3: CSARGGHPGDQPQHF
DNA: TGCAGTGCTAGGGGCGGACATCCCGGGGATCAGCCCCAGCATTTT

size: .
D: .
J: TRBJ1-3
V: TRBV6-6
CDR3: CASSYPLLGTIYF
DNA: TGTGCCAGCAGTTACCCCCTCCTCGGCACCATATATTTT

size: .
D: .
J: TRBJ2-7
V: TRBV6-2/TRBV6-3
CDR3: CASSAFQGNPYEQYF
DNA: TGTGCCAGCAGTGCGTTCCAGGGTAATCCGTACGAGCAGTACTTC

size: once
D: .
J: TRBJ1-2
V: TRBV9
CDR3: CASSARTTGTYGYTF
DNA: TGTGCCAGCAGCGCACGAACAACAGGGACCTATGGCTACACCTTC

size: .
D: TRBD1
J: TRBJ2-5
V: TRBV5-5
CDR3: CASSLGGTGETQYF
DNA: TGTGCCAGCAGCTTGGGAGGGACAGGAGAGACCCAGTACTTC

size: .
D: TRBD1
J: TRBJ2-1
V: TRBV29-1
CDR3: CSVAPGQPYNEQFF
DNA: TGCAGCGTTGCTCCGGGACAGCCATACAATGAGCAGTTCTTC

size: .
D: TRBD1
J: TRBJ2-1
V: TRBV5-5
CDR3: CASSLVPSQGSSEQFF
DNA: TGTGCCAGCAGCTTGGTCCCCTCACAGGGGTCAAGTGAGCAGTTCTTC

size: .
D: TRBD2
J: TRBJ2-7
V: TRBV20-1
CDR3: CSAMPGGGANYEQYF
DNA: TGCAGTGCTATGCCGGGGGGAGGGGCGAACTACGAGCAGTACTTC

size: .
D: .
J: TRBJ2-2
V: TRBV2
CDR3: CASGTLHTGELFF
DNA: TGTGCCAGCGGGACTCTACACACCGGGGAGCTGTTTTTT

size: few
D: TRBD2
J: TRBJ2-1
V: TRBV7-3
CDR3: CASSYLGLAGGSSYNEQFF
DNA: TGTGCCAGCAGCTACCTAGGACTAGCGGGGGGGAGCTCCTACAATGAGCAGTTCTTC